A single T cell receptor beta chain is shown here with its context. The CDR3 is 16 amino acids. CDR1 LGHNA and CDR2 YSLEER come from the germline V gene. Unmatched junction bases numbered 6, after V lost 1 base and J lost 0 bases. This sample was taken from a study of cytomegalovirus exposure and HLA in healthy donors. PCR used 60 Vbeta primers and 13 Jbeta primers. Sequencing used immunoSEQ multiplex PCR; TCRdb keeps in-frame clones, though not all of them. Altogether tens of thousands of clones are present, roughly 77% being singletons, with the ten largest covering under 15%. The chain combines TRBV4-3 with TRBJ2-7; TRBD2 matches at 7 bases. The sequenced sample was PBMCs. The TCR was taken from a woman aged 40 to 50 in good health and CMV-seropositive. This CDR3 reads CASSQASGGGSYEQYF. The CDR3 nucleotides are TGCGCCAGCAGCCAAGCTTCCGGCGGGGGCTCCTACGAGCAGTACTTC.